The 30 T cell receptor beta chains listed next were all sequenced from one sample in a study of cytomegalovirus exposure and HLA in healthy donors. 60 Vbeta and 13 Jbeta primers were used in PCR. The protocol was immunoSEQ multiplex PCR, while the TCRdb copy is restricted to in-frame clones and leaves out a portion. The table lists 270,000 or so clones, roughly 88% of them singletons. Sample: PBMCs. These receptors originate from a middle-aged man in good health and CMV-seropositive.

This clone is a singleton in its sample. The chain couples TRBV5-6 to TRBJ2-7; D may be TRBD2 (7 bases). The germline V and J ends were trimmed by 3 bases and 3 bases, with 16 bases remaining between them. Per germline, CDR1 SGHDT and CDR2 YYEEEE. This CDR3 contains 15 residues. The CDR3, as DNA: TGTGCCAGCAGCTCCTGGGAGGGGGGGGACTACGAGCAGTACTTC. Translation gives CASSSWEGGDYEQYF. Full variable domain (rest looked up from reference TRBV5-6 and TRBJ2-7): DAGVTQSPTHLIKTRGQQVTLRCSPKSGHDTVSWYQQALGQGPQFIFQYYEEEERQRGNFPDRFSGHQFPNYSSELNVNALLLGDSALYLCASSSWEGGDYEQYFGPGTRLTVT.

V and J are TRBV5-6 and TRBJ2-2; D is unresolved. Germline V gives CDR1 SGHDT, CDR2 YYEEEE. CDR3 length: 12 residues. V was cut by 4 bases and J by 8 bases, with 9 bases left in between. The CDR3 DNA reads as TGTGCCAGCAGCCCCTTTTTTGGGGAGCTGTTTTTT. Protein product: CASSPFFGELFF.

The chain recombines TRBV5-5 with TRBJ1-2; D gene unclear. The germline V gene has CDR1 SGHKS and CDR2 YYEKEE (reference sequence). The ends were cut back, 4 bases at V and 0 bases at J, with 16 bases in the middle. The CDR3 has 16 residues. The CDR3 loop is CASSQEGMGANYGYTF. The CDR3 nucleotides read TGTGCCAGCAGCCAGGAAGGGATGGGAGCTAACTATGGCTACACCTTC. The whole variable domain, filled in from reference TRBV5-5 and TRBJ1-2, reads DAGVTQSPTHLIKTRGQQVTLRCSPISGHKSVSWYQQVLGQGPQFIFQYYEKEERGRGNFPDRFSARQFPNYSSELNVNALLLGDSALYLCASSQEGMGANYGYTFGSGTRLTVV.

The genes are TRBV6-5 and TRBJ2-5; TRBD1 agrees at 9 bases. The germline V gene has CDR1 MNHEY and CDR2 SVGAGI. The CDR3 contains 14 residues. Trimming cost V 7 bases and J 5 bases; bases outside gene matches: 8. The CDR3 DNA follows: TGTGCCAGCAAGGACAGGGGATTTGGGGAGACCCAGTACTTC. Its translation: CASKDRGFGETQYF.

The chain recombines TRBV7-2 with TRBJ2-3, with D possibly TRBD1 on 5 matching bases. The ends were cut back, 5 bases at V and 6 bases at J, with 21 bases in the middle. The CDR3 has 16 amino acids. The V gene's germline CDR1 is SGHTA and CDR2 FQGNSA. The CDR3 spells CASSPMETRVPDTQYF. DNA for the CDR3: TGTGCCAGCAGCCCAATGGAAACCAGGGTGCCGGATACGCAGTATTTT.

This sequence joins TRBV7-2 and TRBJ2-1; 8 bases agree with TRBD2. CDR1 and CDR2 from the germline V gene are SGHTA and FQGNSA. The CDR3 runs 15 residues. V shed 1 base, J shed 3 bases, and the junction held 2 bases outside the gene matches. The CDR3: CASSLVSGNYNEQFF. The CDR3 DNA follows: TGTGCCAGCAGCTTAGTTAGCGGGAACTACAATGAGCAGTTCTTC.

The chain uses TRBV28 and TRBJ2-3; 14 bases line up with TRBD2. Per germline, CDR1 MDHEN and CDR2 SYDVKM. The CDR3 is 17 residues long. J was trimmed by 4 bases and V by 5 bases; bases with no gene match: 8. The DNA for the CDR3 is TGTGCCAGCAGTACGAGGACTAGCGGGAGGTTCGCAGATACGCAGTATTTT. Protein product: CASSTRTSGRFADTQYF.

The V gene is TRBV29-1, the J gene TRBJ2-5; 12 nucleotides line up with TRBD2. J lost 4 bases, V lost 1 base, and 7 bases had no gene match. The CDR3 is 16 amino acids. Germline CDR1 is SQVTM and CDR2 is ANQGSEA. DNA of the CDR3: TGCAGCGTTGAAGCCAACCTACTAGCGGGAGGAGAGACCCAGTACTTC. Translating it yields CSVEANLLAGGETQYF. Complete variable domain (other parts from reference TRBV29-1 and TRBJ2-5): SAVISQKPSRDICQRGTSLTIQCQVDSQVTMMFWYRQQPGQSLTLIATANQGSEATYESGFVIDKFPISRPNLTFSTLTVSNMSPEDSSIYLCSVEANLLAGGETQYFGPGTRLLVL.

V usage is TRBV5-4 and J usage is TRBJ1-1; 8 nucleotides match TRBD1. V lost 4 bases to trimming and J lost 4 bases; unmatched junction nucleotides: 6. The CDR3 has 14 amino acids. CDR1 SGHNT and CDR2 YYREEE come from the germline V gene (reference sequence). CDR3 protein: CASSDRGLGTEAFF. The CDR3 nucleotides read TGTGCCAGCAGCGACAGGGGATTGGGCACTGAAGCTTTCTTT.

This CDR3 is CSGLTSGIDNEQFF. The CDR3 nucleotides read TGCAGCGGCTTAACTAGCGGGATTGACAATGAGCAGTTCTTC. The rearrangement uses TRBV29-1 and TRBJ2-1; TRBD2 aligns across 10 bases. The CDR3 length is 14 residues. Trimming cost V 7 bases and J 5 bases; bases outside gene matches: 8. The germline CDR1 and CDR2 sequences are SQVTM and ANQGSEA.

This clone has more than one count but fewer than ten. V is TRBV7-9 and J is TRBJ1-1, with D hard to call. V was trimmed by 5 bases and J by 3 bases, leaving 10 bases between them. CDR1 and CDR2 from the germline V gene are SEHNR and FQNEAQ (reference sequence). The CDR3 totals 13 residues. The CDR3: CASSPQWHTEAFF. In DNA form, the CDR3 reads TGTGCCAGCAGCCCACAGTGGCACACTGAAGCTTTCTTT.

V and J are TRBV27 and TRBJ2-6; 10 positions agree with TRBD2. Germline V gene data show CDR1 as MNHEY and CDR2 as SMNVEV (reference sequence). V was pared by 4 bases and J by 4 bases, with 7 bases of the junction left unmatched. This CDR3 comprises 17 residues. Here the CDR3 reads CASSSLAGDFGANVLTF. In nucleotides, the CDR3 is TGTGCCAGCAGTTCCCTAGCGGGAGACTTCGGGGCCAACGTCCTGACTTTC.

This chain connects TRBV27 to TRBJ2-2; 8 nucleotides match TRBD1. V shed 1 base, J shed 1 base, and the junction held 2 bases outside the gene matches. The CDR3 is 16 residues long. Germline CDR1 is MNHEY and CDR2 is SMNVEV (reference sequence). The CDR3 spells CASSLFGTGNTGELFF. The CDR3 DNA reads TGTGCCAGCAGTTTATTTGGGACAGGGAACACCGGGGAGCTGTTTTTT.

This chain joins TRBV14 and TRBJ2-1; 11 bases are shared with TRBD2. This CDR3 region has 17 residues. Trimming at V came to 0 bases and at J to 5 bases, leaving 6 bases not matched to a gene. CDR1 and CDR2 (germline): SGHDN, FVKESK. In DNA, the CDR3 is TGTGCCAGCAGCCAAGAGGCTAGCGGGAGGCATAACAATGAGCAGTTCTTC. Its protein product is CASSQEASGRHNNEQFF.

V is TRBV18 and J is TRBJ1-1; D gene unclear. The CDR3 runs 14 residues. CDR1 and CDR2 from the germline V gene are KGHSH and LQKENI. With 6 bases removed from V and 0 bases from J, the gap between germline ends came to 11 bases. CDR3 sequence reads: CASSRQDLNTEAFF. In nucleotides, the CDR3 is TGTGCCAGCTCCCGACAAGATCTGAACACTGAAGCTTTCTTT.

This clone was seen a handful of times. The chain employs TRBV7-9 and TRBJ1-1; 8 bases match TRBD1. V lost 5 bases and J lost 2; bases outside the gene matches: 10. This CDR3 spans 16 amino acids. Germline CDR1 and CDR2: SEHNR and FQNEAQ (reference sequence). The CDR3: CASSPTWTGHNTEAFF. In nucleotides, the CDR3 is TGTGCCAGCAGCCCAACCTGGACAGGGCACAACACTGAAGCTTTCTTT.

The chain joins TRBV27 to TRBJ2-6; 8 nucleotides match TRBD1. CDR3 length: 18 residues. Germline V CDR1 and CDR2: MNHEY, SMNVEV (reference sequence). With V trimmed by 1 base and J by 3 bases, 8 bases remained unmatched. CDR3 DNA: TGTGCCAGCAGTTTATGGGCAGGGGGCGCAGATGGGGCCAACGTCCTGACTTTC. This codes for CASSLWAGGADGANVLTF.

The chain uses TRBV4-1 and TRBJ1-2; no clear D gene. Trimming cost V 1 base and J 0 bases, with 6 bases left between them. From germline, CDR1 is MGHRA and CDR2 YSYEKL. This CDR3 is 14 amino acids long. The CDR3 protein is CASSQVVANYGYTF. The CDR3 bases are TGCGCCAGCAGCCAAGTAGTCGCTAACTATGGCTACACCTTC.

The chain is built from TRBV28 and TRBJ2-7; 12 nucleotides agree with TRBD2. V trimming: 3 bases; J trimming: 4 bases; junction bases outside the gene matches: 4. This CDR3 is built from 15 residues. Per germline, CDR1 MDHEN and CDR2 SYDVKM. Here the CDR3 reads CASSFGLAGLYEQYF. The CDR3 DNA is TGTGCCAGCAGTTTTGGACTAGCGGGACTATACGAGCAGTACTTC.

This clone was recorded only once. The rearrangement joins TRBV2 to TRBJ2-1; TRBD2 agrees at 9 bases. Trimming at V came to 7 bases and at J to 2 bases, leaving 12 bases not matched to a gene. The CDR3 runs 17 residues. CDR1 SNHLY and CDR2 FYNNEI come from the germline V gene. CDR3 region: CASTGTTSGPPYNEQFF. The CDR3 nucleotides read TGTGCCAGCACCGGTACGACTAGCGGACCGCCCTACAATGAGCAGTTCTTC.

The gene calls are TRBV29-1 and TRBJ2-7, with 9 bases lining up with TRBD1. This CDR3 spans 13 amino acids. J lost 2 bases, V lost 6 bases, and 5 bases had no gene match. Germline CDR1 reads SQVTM; CDR2 reads ANQGSEA. This CDR3 reads CSVRDRETYEQYF. CDR3 DNA sequence: TGCAGCGTCCGGGACAGGGAGACCTACGAGCAGTACTTC.

V gene TRBV10-3 combines with J gene TRBJ2-7; TRBD2 might be the D (7 bases). Germline values: CDR1 ENHRY, CDR2 SYGVKD. The length of the CDR3 is 13 residues. Trimming cost V 3 bases and J 3 bases, with 9 bases left between them. CDR3 nucleotide sequence: TGTGCCATCAGTGACGGGGGGCTCTACGAGCAGTACTTC. Translating gives CAISDGGLYEQYF.

This chain connects TRBV18 to TRBJ1-4, with 8 nucleotides matching TRBD1. The CDR3 totals 16 residues. Germline trimming cut 3 bases from V and 8 bases from J; bases unmatched to any gene: 11. Germline V gene lookup returns CDR1 KGHSH and CDR2 LQKENI. The CDR3 sequence is CASSPYATGGFEKLFF. In nucleotides, the CDR3 is TGTGCCAGCTCACCCTACGCTACAGGGGGTTTCGAAAAACTGTTTTTT.

V is TRBV7-9 and J is TRBJ1-4, with 9 bases identical to TRBD1. Germline lookup yields CDR1 SEHNR and CDR2 FQNEAQ (reference sequence). J was trimmed by 7 bases and V by 5 bases; bases with no gene match: 5. The CDR3 runs to 14 residues. The CDR3 reads CASSTGTGLEKLFF. The CDR3 DNA sequence: TGTGCCAGCAGCACCGGGACAGGGCTTGAAAAACTGTTTTTT.

The gene calls are TRBV11-2 and TRBJ2-2; TRBD1 is a possible D gene (6 bases). This CDR3 is 15 amino acids long. Germline CDR1 reads SGHAT; CDR2 reads FQNNGV. Trimming left V 4 bases short and J 1 base short, with 10 bases between. The CDR3 coding sequence is TGTGCCAGCAGCTCAGGACAGTGGAACACCGGGGAGCTGTTTTTT. Translation gives CASSSGQWNTGELFF.

This clone appeared a few times. The chain uses TRBV9 and TRBJ2-2; the match to TRBD2 covers 8 bases. This CDR3 is 15 amino acids long. The trim removed 0 bases at V and 5 bases at J, leaving 3 bases unmatched. The V gene's germline CDR1 is SGDLS and CDR2 YYNGEE. CDR3 in DNA: TGTGCCAGCAGCGTAGCGGGAGGGTCTACCGGGGAGCTGTTTTTT. Translating gives CASSVAGGSTGELFF.

Only a few counts were recorded for this clone. The chain recombines TRBV7-9 with TRBJ1-1; tentative D call: TRBD1 (6 bases). CDR3 length: 17 amino acids. The V end was cut by 1 base, the J end by 6 bases, with 21 bases between. CDR1 is SEHNR, CDR2 FQNEAQ, per germline (reference sequence). CDR3 region: CASSLVTSGERSAEAFF. The CDR3 region has the DNA TGTGCCAGCAGCTTAGTTACGTCAGGGGAAAGAAGCGCTGAAGCTTTCTTT. Variable domain in full (rest from reference TRBV7-9 and TRBJ1-1): DTGVSQNPRHKITKRGQNVTFRCDPISEHNRLYWYRQTLGQGPEFLTYFQNEAQLEKSRLLSDRFSAERPKGSFSTLEIQRTEQGDSAMYLCASSLVTSGERSAEAFFGQGTRLTVV.

The chain uses TRBV5-3 and TRBJ2-6, with TRBD1 matching over 7 bases. TRBV5-3 is an ORF; its function is uncertain. This CDR3 has 17 amino acids. Trimming took 4 bases from V and 0 from J; bases not matched to a gene: 7. The chain's CDR3 is CARSGTVSCSGANVLTF. The CDR3 nucleotides are TGTGCCAGAAGCGGGACAGTATCTTGCTCTGGGGCCAACGTCCTGACTTTC.

V usage is TRBV28 and J usage is TRBJ1-3; 8 bases fit TRBD1. Germline CDR1 MDHEN, CDR2 SYDVKM. V lost 5 bases and J lost 4; bases outside the gene matches: 7. The length of the CDR3 is 15 residues. The CDR3 protein is CASSPQGASGNTIYF. In nucleotides, the CDR3 is TGTGCCAGCAGTCCCCAGGGGGCGTCGGGAAACACCATATATTTT.

In its sample, this clone was seen once. The chain joins TRBV10-1 to TRBJ2-7; 10 positions match TRBD1. V shed 4 bases, J shed 6 bases, and the junction held 6 bases outside the gene matches. The CDR3 contains 14 residues. Germline CDR1 is WNHNN and CDR2 is SYGVQD (reference sequence). In DNA, the CDR3 is TGCGCCAGCAGTGGGGGGACAGGGGTAAGCGAGCAGTACTTC. Its translation is CASSGGTGVSEQYF.